The rows below give T cell receptor beta chains drawn from one sample of a study of cytomegalovirus exposure and HLA in healthy donors. Repertoires were generated with immunoSEQ multiplex PCR, while TCRdb's copy carries only in-frame clones and drops some. The sample has about 150,000 clones; around 80% are singletons. The sequencing input was PBMCs. The origin of the receptors is a middle-aged woman in good health and CMV-seropositive. Both conserved end residues are part of each CDR3. D genes are given only for firm matches. Some rows have no size entry. The others give once, few or many, or a class for an expanded clone.

size: .
D: TRBD1
J: TRBJ2-7
V: TRBV5-4
CDR3: CASSLKQGAREQYF
DNA: TGTGCCAGCAGCTTAAAACAGGGGGCGAGGGAGCAGTACTTC

size: .
D: TRBD1
J: TRBJ2-2
V: TRBV7-3
CDR3: CASSSTGGRTGELFF
DNA: TGTGCCAGCAGCTCTACAGGGGGGCGGACCGGGGAGCTGTTTTTT

size: .
D: .
J: TRBJ1-2
V: TRBV27
CDR3: CASSISGGGANYGYTF
DNA: TGTGCCAGCAGTATTTCGGGGGGAGGAGCTAACTATGGCTACACCTTC

size: .
D: .
J: TRBJ2-2
V: TRBV29-1
CDR3: CSVDFSGNTGELFF
DNA: TGCAGCGTTGATTTCAGCGGCAACACCGGGGAGCTGTTTTTT

size: .
D: TRBD1
J: TRBJ2-7
V: TRBV5-1
CDR3: CASSVPSPGQGKYEQYF
DNA: TGCGCCAGCAGCGTGCCCAGTCCGGGACAGGGGAAGTACGAGCAGTACTTC

size: .
D: .
J: TRBJ1-5
V: TRBV12-5
CDR3: CASGLVMGADNQPQHF
DNA: TGTGCTAGTGGTTTGGTTATGGGGGCGGACAATCAGCCCCAGCATTTT

size: .
D: TRBD1
J: TRBJ2-7
V: TRBV10-2
CDR3: CAVRQGSGEQYF
DNA: TGCGCCGTCCGACAGGGCTCGGGCGAGCAGTACTTC

size: .
D: TRBD2
J: TRBJ2-1
V: TRBV9
CDR3: CASSVGASGMNNEQFF
DNA: TGTGCCAGCAGCGTAGGGGCTAGCGGGATGAACAATGAGCAGTTCTTC

size: once
D: .
J: TRBJ1-4
V: TRBV5-1
CDR3: CASSLGGELYEKLFF
DNA: TGCGCCAGCAGCTTGGGCGGGGAGTTGTATGAAAAACTGTTTTTT

size: .
D: .
J: TRBJ1-6
V: TRBV28
CDR3: CASSLGGLHNSPLHF
DNA: TGTGCCAGCAGTTTAGGGGGGTTACATAATTCACCCCTCCACTTT

size: .
D: .
J: TRBJ2-2
V: TRBV15
CDR3: CATSRGWFRESNTGELFF
DNA: TGTGCCACCAGCAGAGGTTGGTTCAGGGAATCGAACACCGGGGAGCTGTTTTTT

size: .
D: .
J: TRBJ1-3
V: TRBV6-1
CDR3: CASRVGEVAGNTIYF
DNA: TGTGCCAGCAGGGTCGGAGAAGTCGCCGGAAACACCATATATTTT

size: .
D: .
J: TRBJ2-6
V: TRBV30
CDR3: CAQGPSGANVLTF
DNA: TGTGCCCAGGGGCCCTCTGGGGCCAACGTCCTGACTTTC

size: .
D: TRBD1
J: TRBJ2-7
V: TRBV7-9
CDR3: CASSSTPGQGWMEEQYF
DNA: TGTGCCAGCAGCTCTACCCCGGGACAGGGATGGATGGAGGAGCAGTACTTC

size: .
D: .
J: TRBJ2-1
V: TRBV6-5
CDR3: CASGRTGSYNEQFF
DNA: TGTGCCAGCGGGAGGACTGGCTCCTACAATGAGCAGTTCTTC

size: .
D: TRBD2
J: TRBJ2-1
V: TRBV7-9
CDR3: CASSLRTSGRLSNEQFF
DNA: TGTGCCAGCAGCTTACGGACTAGCGGGAGACTATCGAATGAGCAGTTCTTC

size: .
D: TRBD1
J: TRBJ1-2
V: TRBV7-3
CDR3: CASSVQGAEGYTF
DNA: TGTGCCAGCAGCGTACAGGGGGCGGAGGGCTACACCTTC

size: .
D: TRBD2
J: TRBJ2-1
V: TRBV5-1
CDR3: CASSYLAGDNEQFF
DNA: TGCGCCAGCAGCTACCTAGCGGGAGACAATGAGCAGTTCTTC

size: .
D: TRBD1
J: TRBJ2-7
V: TRBV7-3
CDR3: CASSFNDRASEQYF
DNA: TGTGCCAGCAGCTTTAACGACAGGGCAAGCGAGCAGTACTTC

size: .
D: TRBD1
J: TRBJ1-1
V: TRBV19
CDR3: CASSPTGRGRWTEAFF
DNA: TGTGCCAGTAGTCCAACAGGCAGGGGGAGGTGGACTGAAGCTTTCTTT

size: .
D: .
J: TRBJ1-1
V: TRBV5-6
CDR3: CASSHGGVNTEAFF
DNA: TGTGCCAGCAGCCACGGGGGGGTGAACACTGAAGCTTTCTTT

size: .
D: TRBD1
J: TRBJ2-7
V: TRBV19
CDR3: CASSPGTGGYEQYF
DNA: TGTGCCAGTAGCCCCGGGACAGGGGGCTACGAGCAGTACTTC

size: .
D: .
J: TRBJ2-2
V: TRBV5-1
CDR3: CASSLLSGELFF
DNA: TGCGCCAGCAGCCTTCTTTCCGGGGAGCTGTTTTTT

size: .
D: TRBD1
J: TRBJ2-6
V: TRBV7-6
CDR3: CASSLTPSRQGPQTGANVLTF
DNA: TGTGCCAGCAGCTTAACACCTAGCAGACAGGGGCCCCAGACTGGGGCCAACGTCCTGACTTTC

size: .
D: .
J: TRBJ2-3
V: TRBV7-7
CDR3: CASSSGGGGAGTDTQYF
DNA: TGTGCCAGCAGCTCCGGGGGCGGGGGCGCGGGCACAGATACGCAGTATTTT

size: .
D: .
J: TRBJ2-1
V: TRBV28
CDR3: CASSLLGPGAYNEQFF
DNA: TGTGCCAGCAGTTTACTCGGTCCAGGGGCGTACAATGAGCAGTTCTTC

size: .
D: .
J: TRBJ1-2
V: TRBV6-1
CDR3: CASSEAGQYYGYTF
DNA: TGTGCCAGCAGTGAGGCAGGACAGTACTATGGCTACACCTTC

size: .
D: .
J: TRBJ2-4
V: TRBV6-1
CDR3: CASSDVRGNQYF
DNA: TGTGCCAGCAGTGATGTTCGGGGAAACCAGTACTTC

size: .
D: .
J: TRBJ2-1
V: TRBV7-9
CDR3: CASSSRLGGMVNEQFF
DNA: TGTGCCAGCAGCTCCCGCTTGGGCGGGATGGTAAATGAGCAGTTCTTC

size: .
D: .
J: TRBJ2-7
V: TRBV21-1
CDR3: CASSKGGGDSYEQYF
DNA: TGTGCCAGCAGCAAAGGAGGGGGGGACTCCTACGAGCAGTACTTC

size: .
D: TRBD2
J: TRBJ2-7
V: TRBV7-2
CDR3: CASSLGAGGSYEQYF
DNA: TGTGCCAGCAGCTTAGGAGCGGGAGGTTCCTACGAGCAGTACTTC

size: .
D: TRBD1
J: TRBJ2-7
V: TRBV7-8
CDR3: CASSLAPRDRVGYEQYF
DNA: TGTGCCAGCAGCTTAGCGCCCCGGGACAGGGTCGGCTACGAGCAGTACTTC

size: .
D: .
J: TRBJ2-1
V: TRBV11-2
CDR3: CASSLLEDYNEQFF
DNA: TGTGCCAGCAGCTTACTGGAGGACTACAATGAGCAGTTCTTC

size: few
D: TRBD2
J: TRBJ2-3
V: TRBV20-1
CDR3: CSASWLAGPYF
DNA: TGCAGTGCTAGTTGGCTAGCGGGTCCGTATTTT

size: .
D: TRBD2
J: TRBJ2-1
V: TRBV19
CDR3: CASTPRGTSGSNEQFF
DNA: TGTGCCAGTACCCCAAGGGGGACTAGCGGGAGTAATGAGCAGTTCTTC

size: .
D: .
J: TRBJ2-5
V: TRBV7-2
CDR3: CASSRDRGGTQYF
DNA: TGTGCCAGCAGCAGAGACCGCGGAGGGACCCAGTACTTC

size: .
D: .
J: TRBJ2-7
V: TRBV6-1
CDR3: CASSHRDGEQYF
DNA: TGTGCCAGCAGTCACAGGGACGGCGAGCAGTACTTC

size: once
D: .
J: TRBJ2-7
V: TRBV18
CDR3: CASSPRDNYEQYF
DNA: TGTGCCAGCTCACCCCGGGACAACTACGAGCAGTACTTC

size: .
D: .
J: TRBJ2-1
V: TRBV9
CDR3: CASSVTHLEQFF
DNA: TGTGCCAGCAGCGTGACTCACCTTGAGCAGTTCTTC

size: .
D: TRBD2
J: TRBJ2-1
V: TRBV9
CDR3: CASSVRLAGDPYNEQFF
DNA: TGTGCCAGCAGCGTAAGACTAGCGGGAGACCCTTACAATGAGCAGTTCTTC

size: once
D: .
J: TRBJ1-2
V: TRBV28
CDR3: CASSLSGSYGYTF
DNA: TGTGCCAGCAGTTTATCTGGCAGCTATGGCTACACCTTC

size: medium-sized
D: .
J: TRBJ2-6
V: TRBV10-1
CDR3: CASSPGSGANVLTF
DNA: TGCGCCAGCAGTCCCGGTTCTGGGGCCAACGTCCTGACTTTC

size: .
D: .
J: TRBJ2-5
V: TRBV19
CDR3: CASSITQQETQYF
DNA: TGTGCCAGTAGTATTACACAGCAAGAGACCCAGTACTTC

size: .
D: .
J: TRBJ1-4
V: TRBV7-9
CDR3: CASSLTGGNEKLFF
DNA: TGTGCCAGCAGCCTAACCGGGGGTAATGAAAAACTGTTTTTT

size: .
D: TRBD1
J: TRBJ2-1
V: TRBV28
CDR3: CASSRGQPTYNEQFF
DNA: TGTGCCAGCAGCAGGGGACAGCCGACCTACAATGAGCAGTTCTTC

size: .
D: TRBD2
J: TRBJ2-1
V: TRBV11-3
CDR3: CASSLDWLAGPSSYNEQFF
DNA: TGTGCCAGCAGCTTAGACTGGCTAGCGGGCCCTAGCTCCTACAATGAGCAGTTCTTC

size: .
D: .
J: TRBJ2-7
V: TRBV19
CDR3: CASSIGRATYEQYF
DNA: TGTGCCAGTAGTATAGGTCGAGCTACCTACGAGCAGTACTTC

size: few
D: TRBD2
J: TRBJ2-7
V: TRBV7-9
CDR3: CASSSPQKREAEQYF
DNA: TGTGCCAGCAGCTCCCCCCAAAAGCGGGAGGCCGAGCAGTACTTC

size: few
D: .
J: TRBJ2-7
V: TRBV7-2
CDR3: CASSQTSIEQYF
DNA: TGTGCCAGCAGCCAGACTAGTATCGAGCAGTACTTC

size: .
D: TRBD2
J: TRBJ2-5
V: TRBV5-1
CDR3: CASRYLAGGPETQYF
DNA: TGCGCCAGCAGGTATCTAGCGGGAGGGCCGGAGACCCAGTACTTC

size: .
D: TRBD1
J: TRBJ1-2
V: TRBV28
CDR3: CASSAGGTNYGYTF
DNA: TGTGCCAGCAGTGCAGGGGGCACTAACTATGGCTACACCTTC

size: .
D: .
J: TRBJ1-3
V: TRBV7-9
CDR3: CASSSSTGSGNTIYF
DNA: TGTGCCAGCAGCTCCTCGACAGGATCTGGAAACACCATATATTTT

size: .
D: TRBD2
J: TRBJ2-1
V: TRBV19
CDR3: CASSIGLAGGIGNEQFF
DNA: TGTGCCAGTAGTATAGGCCTAGCGGGAGGAATAGGGAATGAGCAGTTCTTC

size: .
D: .
J: TRBJ2-1
V: TRBV30
CDR3: CAWYNSAAGYNEQFF
DNA: TGTGCCTGGTACAATTCGGCGGCGGGCTACAATGAGCAGTTCTTC

size: .
D: .
J: TRBJ2-2
V: TRBV11-3
CDR3: CASSLGGYTVSGELFF
DNA: TGTGCCAGCAGCTTAGGAGGGTATACCGTAAGCGGGGAGCTGTTTTTT